One and the same sample provided the 14 T cell receptor beta chains below, sequenced in a study of shared clonotypes between healthy human individuals. Produced via immunoSEQ multiplex PCR; TCRdb's table is partial and in-frame only. Among over a million clones listed, more than 75% were seen once. The sequencing sample was made of memory CD4+ T cells from PBMCs. Subset defined: CD45RA-negative fraction. The receptors derive from a man aged 18 to 30 in good health. Some clones in this sample may be carry-over from other donors' samples.

The rearrangement uses TRBV7-8 and TRBJ2-3, with D perhaps matching TRBD1 (8 bases). The CDR3 is made up of 13 amino acids. CDR1 is SGHVS and CDR2 is FQNEAQ in the germline V gene. The V end lost 4 bases, the J end lost 5 bases, and 10 bases lay between the germline ends. The CDR3 sequence is CASSYRGGDTQYF. DNA for the CDR3: TGTGCCAGCAGCTACAGGGGGGGAGATACGCAGTATTTT.

The gene calls are TRBV19 and TRBJ1-1; D call uncertain. The CDR3 loop spans 16 amino acids. Between the trimmed V and J ends, which lost 3 bases and 1 base, there was a span of 15 bases. Germline CDR1 and CDR2: LNHDA and SQIVND (reference sequence). DNA for the CDR3: TGTGCCAGTAGTATCCCAAGGGCTACAAGGAACACTGAAGCTTTCTTT. Translating gives CASSIPRATRNTEAFF.

This clone appeared a single time. This rearrangement joins TRBV7-9 to TRBJ2-7; D gene uncertain. Deletions cut 1 base from V and 0 bases from J, with 10 bases between. Per the germline V gene, CDR1 is SEHNR and CDR2 is FQNEAQ (reference sequence). The CDR3 length is 15 residues. Here the CDR3 DNA reads TGTGCCAGCAGCTTAGAGCTACTAAGCTCCTACGAGCAGTACTTC. Protein product: CASSLELLSSYEQYF.

The V gene is TRBV30, the J gene TRBJ2-2; a possible D gene is TRBD1 (6 bases). V was cut by 3 bases and J by 7 bases, with 12 bases left in between. The CDR3 has 13 residues. Germline V lookup: CDR1 GTSNPN, CDR2 SVGIG (reference sequence). CDR3 sequence: CAWRLQGVGELFF. CDR3 coding DNA: TGTGCCTGGAGACTACAGGGTGTCGGGGAGCTGTTTTTT.

The chain is built from TRBV2 and TRBJ2-4; the D is unclear. CDR3 length: 14 amino acids. V lost 6 bases to trimming and J lost 2 bases, with 11 bases between them. The germline CDR1 and CDR2 sequences are SNHLY and FYNNEI. The CDR3 region is CASSPPGSKNIQYF. The CDR3 DNA reads TGTGCCAGCAGCCCCCCCGGGTCCAAAAACATTCAGTACTTC. Full variable domain (remainder filled in from reference TRBV2 and TRBJ2-4): EPEVTQTPSHQVTQMGQEVILRCVPISNHLYFYWYRQILGQKVEFLVSFYNNEISEKSEIFDDQFSVERPDGSNFTLKIRSTKLEDSAMYFCASSPPGSKNIQYFGAGTRLSVL.

On this clone itself: Different DNA sequences within this sample yield the same CDR3. The chain combines TRBV6-5 with TRBJ2-1; TRBD2 matches 10 bases. Germline-derived CDR1 and CDR2 are MNHEY and SVGAGI. The CDR3 totals 15 residues. Trimming removed 6 bases from V and 4 bases from J; junction bases left unmatched: 6. CDR3 in amino acids: CASRAGTSVYNEQFF. CDR3 DNA sequence: TGTGCCAGCAGGGCCGGGACTAGCGTTTACAATGAGCAGTTCTTC.

The genes are TRBV2 and TRBJ2-7; D remains ambiguous. The CDR3 runs to 11 residues. The germline V and J ends were trimmed by 1 base and 3 bases, with 1 base remaining between them. CDR1 and CDR2 from the germline V gene are SNHLY and FYNNEI. The CDR3 spells CASSEDYEQYF. In DNA, the CDR3 is TGTGCCAGCAGTGAAGACTACGAGCAGTACTTC.

The rearrangement links TRBV5-1 to TRBJ2-5; D unresolved. Trimming stripped 1 base from V and 1 base from J, with 11 bases between. Germline V gives CDR1 SGHRS, CDR2 YFSETQ. The CDR3 totals 15 residues. The CDR3, as DNA: TGCGCCAGCAGCTTGAGATACAGTCCCCAAGAGACCCAGTACTTC. Its protein product is CASSLRYSPQETQYF.

This clone came up a few times. This chain connects TRBV27 to TRBJ2-3, with 8 bases matching TRBD2. The V gene end was trimmed by 3 bases and the J gene end by 5 bases; junction bases not matched to a gene: 7. The germline CDR1 and CDR2 sequences are MNHEY and SMNVEV (reference sequence). The CDR3 sequence is 15 residues long. DNA for the CDR3: TGTGCCAGCAGTTTTATAGCAGCGGGAGAAGATACGCAGTATTTT. Translation: CASSFIAAGEDTQYF.

This clone came up a few times. A read error is the likely source, as a far larger clone sits one nucleotide away. The conserved phenylalanine or tryptophan normally closing the CDR3 is absent here, so this likely arose from a read error. This rearrangement joins TRBV20-1 to TRBJ1-2, with unresolved D. The V end was cut by 8 bases, the J end by 8 bases, with 6 bases between. The CDR3 totals 8 residues. Germline loops: CDR1 DFQATT, CDR2 SNEGSKA (reference sequence). For the CDR3, the DNA is TGCAGTCTAGGAGGCTACACCTCC. Translating it yields CSLGGYTS.

The chain carries TRBV7-8 and TRBJ2-7; D is possibly TRBD2 (6 bases). Germline CDR1 is SGHVS and CDR2 is FQNEAQ. Trimming pared 8 bases from V and 3 bases from J, leaving 20 bases between. The CDR3 covers 15 residues. CDR3 sequence reads: CASVPIGLAIYEQYF. Written as DNA, the CDR3 is TGTGCCAGCGTCCCTATCGGGCTAGCGATCTACGAGCAGTACTTC.

The CDR3, as DNA: TGTGCCAGCAGCTTAGTTTTCGCGCGGGAGCAGTTCTTC. It encodes CASSLVFAREQFF. The V and J genes are TRBV7-2 and TRBJ2-1; unclear D gene. Germline V gene sequence: CDR1 SGHTA, CDR2 FQGNSA. There are 13 residues in the CDR3. V lost 1 base to trimming and J lost 10 bases, with 11 bases between them.

The CDR3 here is CAWLTTRRYTEAFF. The DNA of the CDR3 is TGTGCCTGGTTAACAACCCGGAGGTACACTGAAGCTTTCTTT. This chain connects TRBV30 to TRBJ1-1; unclear D gene. Per germline, CDR1 GTSNPN and CDR2 SVGIG (reference sequence). V gave up 5 bases and J gave up 3 bases, with 16 bases separating them. This CDR3 has 14 residues. Looking up the rest from reference TRBV30 and TRBJ1-1 gives the full variable domain: SQTIHQWPATLVQPVGSPLSLECTVEGTSNPNLYWYRQAAGRGLQLLFYSVGIGQISSEVPQNLSASRPQDRQFILSSKKLLLSDSGFYLCAWLTTRRYTEAFFGQGTRLTVV.

The sample holds many counts of this clone. This sequence joins TRBV21-1 and TRBJ1-2. TRBV21-1 counts as a pseudogene. CDR3 length: 19 residues. CDR3 loop: CASSKKGGLPRFIPYGYTF. The CDR3 region has the DNA TGTGCCAGCAGCAAAAAGGGGGGGCTCCCCAGATTCATCCCCTATGGCTACACCTTC.